These T cell receptor beta chains were read from a single sample in a study of T cell responses to AZD1222 COVID-19 vaccine. Measured with immunoSEQ multiplex PCR; TCRdb has only the in-frame clones, and not every one. The sample yields about 150,000 clones, about nine tenths seen once. Sequencing was performed on peripheral blood, taken on day 0 of AZD1222 vaccination. These receptors originate from an adult in good health. Each CDR3 is given with its conserved first and last residue. A clone size is listed for some rows: how often the clone was seen (once, few, many), or a class if it is expanded.

CDR3aa	abundance	len	j_gene	v_gene
CASSLDRGLETQYF	-	14	TRBJ2-5	TRBV3-1/TRBV3-2
CASSLAQGESPLHF	-	14	TRBJ1-6	TRBV5-1
CASSLDANTEAFF	-	13	TRBJ1-1	TRBV7-9
CASSPNRDYYGYTF	-	14	TRBJ1-2	TRBV7-2
CASSLGPNQPQHF	few	13	TRBJ1-5	TRBV5-1
CASSLMADTEAFF	-	13	TRBJ1-1	TRBV11-3
CASRGLNSPLHF	-	12	TRBJ1-6	TRBV9
CASSPGTGGYEQYF	-	14	TRBJ2-7	TRBV14
CASSRSQLDIQYF	-	13	TRBJ2-4	TRBV7-3
CASSPLATETQYF	-	13	TRBJ2-5	TRBV28
CASSQAGGHYGYTF	-	14	TRBJ1-2	TRBV4-2
CASSFTGVHISGANVLTF	-	18	TRBJ2-6	TRBV28
CASSQDSGWVNTEAFF	-	16	TRBJ1-1	TRBV4-1
CAIRDPAEGRHYGYTF	-	16	TRBJ1-2	TRBV10-3
CATSDFTGGGYTF	-	13	TRBJ1-2	TRBV24-1
CASSFRRDRPNYGYTF	once	16	TRBJ1-2	TRBV27
CASSLEAGDNTEAFF	-	15	TRBJ1-1	TRBV7-6
CASSQERGTGGEKLFF	-	16	TRBJ1-4	TRBV4-3
CATSRDSGSGANVLTF	-	16	TRBJ2-6	TRBV15
CASSQYRDGGFRSNEKLFF	-	19	TRBJ1-4	TRBV23-1
CASSQDQGNQPQHF	-	14	TRBJ1-5	TRBV4-3
CSVAGAENQPQHF	-	13	TRBJ1-5	TRBV29-1
CASSPLSSGNTIYF	-	14	TRBJ1-3	TRBV3-1/TRBV3-2
CASSLRFDNEQFF	-	13	TRBJ2-1	TRBV11-3
CATATGRGNQPQHF	-	14	TRBJ1-5	TRBV6-5
CASSPGTVNQPQHF	-	14	TRBJ1-5	TRBV7-8
CAWSNGVVNTEAFF	once	14	TRBJ1-1	TRBV30
CASSFRQGLFVEAFF	-	15	TRBJ1-1	TRBV19
CASSQRALYGYTF	-	13	TRBJ1-2	TRBV3-1/TRBV3-2
CASSLGGGGDRNTEAFF	-	17	TRBJ1-1	TRBV7-8
CASSPRDTF	-	9	TRBJ1-2	TRBV9
CASSSQARGVMKGYTF	-	16	TRBJ1-2	TRBV5-4
CASSPLAANTEAFF	-	14	TRBJ1-1	TRBV4-1
CASSQGTSGAHCEQYF	-	16	TRBJ2-7	TRBV3-1/TRBV3-2
CSVGKGRGYEQFF	-	13	TRBJ2-1	TRBV29-1
CASSLLGTAQPQHF	-	14	TRBJ1-5	TRBV2
CSVEDGLSSGNTIYF	-	15	TRBJ1-3	TRBV29-1
CASSSGWSGEKLFF	-	14	TRBJ1-4	TRBV11-2
CASSPNSWGDYGYTF	-	15	TRBJ1-2	TRBV18
CASTILWVYGYTF	once	13	TRBJ1-2	TRBV2
CASSLAGASSYEQYF	-	15	TRBJ2-7	TRBV27
CASSPRTVGQETQYF	once	15	TRBJ2-5	TRBV7-2
CAWSTVTGNTIYF	-	13	TRBJ1-3	TRBV30
CSVGTGLNYGYTF	-	13	TRBJ1-2	TRBV29-1
CASSSSAPSRYEKLFF	-	16	TRBJ1-4	TRBV7-2
CASSYSRDRSDTQYF	-	15	TRBJ2-3	TRBV6-5
CASSPPPPGTNEKLFF	once	16	TRBJ1-4	TRBV28
CASSSDGGTYDYEQYF	-	16	TRBJ2-7	TRBV5-1
CASAIQGDQPQHF	-	13	TRBJ1-5	TRBV5-8